One and the same sample provided the 25 T cell receptor beta chains below, sequenced in a study of blood T cells in healthy people across ages. For the second PCR, which ran for about 6 to 12 cycles, a sample-barcoded 5' primer and a J-beta primer mix were used. Using its own MiXCR run on the 5' RACE reads, TCRdb lists one record per CDR3 protein. The sample carries about 760,000 distinct CDR3 sequences, roughly 25% recorded once. These data also featured in a second study, about T cells of mothers and their children.

The sequenced sample was blood. These receptors were collected from a boy aged 5-17 years in good health.

This clonotype has a handful of counts. The V and J genes are TRBV10-3 and TRBJ1-2; 8 bases line up with TRBD1. Germline V gene sequence: CDR1 ENHRY, CDR2 SYGVKD. The ends lost 4 bases at V and 5 bases at J; junction bases unmatched: 3. There are 13 residues in the CDR3. The CDR3 loop is CAISVDRDYGYTF. The CDR3 DNA follows: TGTGCCATCAGTGTGGACAGGGATTATGGCTACACCTTC.

Comments on this clonotype: Without the conserved terminal phenylalanine or tryptophan, this CDR3 likely stems from a read error. V gene TRBV5-6 combines with J gene TRBJ2-5, with D possibly matching TRBD1 (5 bases). CDR1 SGHDT and CDR2 YYEEEE come from the germline V gene. The CDR3 consists of 15 residues. Trimming cost V 2 bases and J 4 bases, with 15 bases left between them. This chain's CDR3 is CASSFFPRGGETQYY. CDR3 nucleotide sequence: TGTGCCAGCAGCTTTTTTCCTAGGGGTGGAGAGACCCAGTACTAC.

The V call is TRBV28, the J call TRBJ1-2; no clear D gene. Germline loops: CDR1 MDHEN, CDR2 SYDVKM. The CDR3 extends over 13 amino acids. Trimming removed 6 bases at V and 4 bases at J, with 12 bases between. The CDR3: CASRTDRIYGYTF. DNA of the CDR3: TGTGCCAGCAGGACGGACCGAATCTATGGCTACACCTTC.

The V and J genes are TRBV5-5 and TRBJ2-5; D is unresolved. The end of the DNA fits TRBJ2-7 better, so the J call may be wrong. This CDR3 spans 12 amino acids. Germline V gene lookup returns CDR1 SGHKS and CDR2 YYEKEE (reference sequence). This chain's CDR3 is CASSPIPYEQYF. CDR3 coding DNA: TGTGCCAGCAGTCCTATACCCTACGAGCAGTACTTC.

A few counts support this clonotype. The V and J genes are TRBV7-2 and TRBJ2-6, with D perhaps TRBD1 or TRBD2 (5 bases each). V lost 3 bases to trimming and J lost 0 bases, with 12 bases between them. This CDR3 spans 17 amino acids. Germline CDR1 SGHTA, CDR2 FQGNSA. The CDR3 DNA reads TGTGCCAGCAGCTTCGGGACGTTTAACTCTGGGGCCAACGTCCTGACTTTC. Translation gives CASSFGTFNSGANVLTF.

This clonotype was seen more than once but under ten times. The rearrangement joins TRBV28 to TRBJ1-4, with 7 bases aligning to TRBD1. Germline-derived CDR1 and CDR2 are MDHEN and SYDVKM. This CDR3 has 15 amino acids. V dropped 1 base and J dropped 6; count of bases not matched to a gene: 5. CDR3 sequence: CASSLFRDSHEKLFF. DNA of the CDR3: TGTGCCAGCAGTTTATTCCGGGACAGCCATGAAAAACTGTTTTTT.

This clonotype appeared a few times. The chain is built from TRBV24-1 and TRBJ2-5, with 7 bases aligning to TRBD2. The CDR3 runs 14 residues. The germline gives CDR1 KGHDR, CDR2 SFDVKD. The V and J ends lost 4 bases and 11 bases, in that order; junction bases with no gene match: 12. DNA for the CDR3: TGTGCCACCAGTGAAGCCCCGCCGGGGCGGGAGCAGTACTTC. It encodes CATSEAPPGREQYF.

This clonotype occurred a few times. The gene calls are TRBV12-3 or TRBV12-4 and TRBJ1-1, with D unresolved. This CDR3 is built from 13 residues. V dropped 10 bases and J dropped 5 bases, with 17 bases sitting between them. The CDR3 DNA reads as TGTGCCACCTCGGAGGGTGGCTTGACTGAAGCTTTCTTT. This gives the protein CATSEGGLTEAFF.

This clonotype was recorded a few times. This chain links TRBV7-2 with TRBJ2-1; TRBD1 might be the D (6 bases). This CDR3 is built from 16 residues. Looked up from germline, CDR1 is SGHTA and CDR2 is FQGNSA. V was clipped by 1 base and J by 6 bases, with 16 bases between them. For the CDR3, the DNA is TGTGCCAGCAGCTTAGGTTCGGGAAGGGGGATCAATGAGCAGTTCTTC. Translated: CASSLGSGRGINEQFF.

The chain employs TRBV6-5 and TRBJ2-7; possible D gene TRBD2, 5 bases. The length of the CDR3 is 13 residues. Trimming left V 4 bases short and J 5 bases short, with 12 bases between. Germline loops: CDR1 MNHEY, CDR2 SVGAGI. The CDR3 reads CASSSGVGNEQYF. The DNA for the CDR3 is TGTGCCAGCAGTTCTGGGGTCGGGAACGAGCAGTACTTC.

This clonotype was counted a few times. The CDR3 DNA follows: TGCGCCAGCAGCCAAGAGGAACAAATGAACACTGAAGCTTTCTTT. Its protein product is CASSQEEQMNTEAFF. The J gene is TRBJ1-1, the V gene TRBV4-1, with D unclear. Trimming took 0 bases from V and 0 from J, leaving 8 bases between them. The CDR3 is 15 residues long. The germline V gene encodes CDR1 MGHRA and CDR2 YSYEKL.

The sample holds many counts of this clonotype. The V and J genes are TRBV27 and TRBJ2-7; D could derive from TRBD1 or TRBD2 (6 bases each). From germline, CDR1 is MNHEY and CDR2 SMNVEV (reference sequence). V lost 5 bases to trimming and J lost 4 bases, with 21 bases between them. This CDR3 is built from 16 residues. The CDR3 reads CASSPPQHQGRYEQYF. CDR3 nucleotide sequence: TGTGCCAGCAGTCCCCCCCAACATCAGGGGAGGTACGAGCAGTACTTC.

The chain employs TRBV3-1 and TRBJ2-6; 8 bases align to TRBD1. V gave up 7 bases and J gave up 2 bases; unmatched junction bases: 7. Germline V gives CDR1 LGHDT, CDR2 YNNKEL (reference sequence). The CDR3 consists of 16 residues. CDR3 bases: TGTGCCAGCACCGGACAGGGCACTACTGGGGCCAACGTCCTGACTTTC. This encodes CASTGQGTTGANVLTF.

The chain carries TRBV7-9 and TRBJ1-1, with D possibly being TRBD1 (6 bases). Between the trimmed V and J ends, which lost 5 bases and 1 base, there was a span of 14 bases. Germline V gives CDR1 SEHNR, CDR2 FQNEAQ (reference sequence). CDR3 size: 15 residues. Written as DNA, the CDR3 is TGTGCCAGCAGCCGAACGATGACAGGGAACACTGAAGCTTTCTTT. The encoded protein is CASSRTMTGNTEAFF.

This clonotype was recorded a few times. V gene TRBV3-1 combines with J gene TRBJ1-1, with D maybe TRBD1 (5 bases). This CDR3 spans 15 amino acids. Germline V lookup: CDR1 LGHDT, CDR2 YNNKEL (reference sequence). Trimming stripped 0 bases from V and 6 bases from J, with 14 bases between. DNA for the CDR3: TGTGCCAGCAGCCAAGACAGGGTATCTAACGCTGAAGCTTTCTTT. This translates into CASSQDRVSNAEAFF.

V usage is TRBV12-3 or TRBV12-4 and J usage is TRBJ2-2; possibly TRBD2 for D (5 bases). V lost 6 bases to trimming and J lost 1 base, with 12 bases between them. This CDR3 region has 15 residues. The DNA for the CDR3 is TGTGCCAGCAGCCCCACTAGTTGGAACACCGGGGAGCTGTTTTTT. The encoded protein is CASSPTSWNTGELFF.

The gene calls are TRBV28 and TRBJ2-2; TRBD2 agrees at 7 bases. CDR3 length: 14 amino acids. Germline values: CDR1 MDHEN, CDR2 SYDVKM. V was clipped by 5 bases and J by 6 bases; unmatched bases: 6. The CDR3: CASSVAGVSGELFF. In DNA, the CDR3 is TGTGCCAGCAGTGTGGCGGGAGTTTCCGGGGAGCTGTTTTTT.

This clonotype occurred a few times. The rearrangement joins TRBV5-1 to TRBJ2-1; D is perhaps TRBD2 (6 bases). The J call may be in error: the DNA end matches TRBJ2-5 better. In germline, CDR1 is SGHRS, CDR2 YFSETQ. The CDR3 length is 17 residues. CDR3 sequence (DNA): TGCGCCAGCAGCGGGTGGCACCGGGACTTCGGTCCGGAGACCCAGTACTTC. This gives the protein CASSGWHRDFGPETQYF.

The chain carries TRBV5-1 and TRBJ1-3, with 7 bases identical to TRBD1. The CDR3 is 16 amino acids. CDR1 and CDR2 (germline): SGHRS, YFSETQ. J was trimmed by 0 bases and V by 4 bases; bases with no gene match: 7. This CDR3 is CASSGDSVSSGNTIYF. For the CDR3, the DNA is TGCGCCAGCAGCGGGGACAGCGTGAGCTCTGGAAACACCATATATTTT.

The chain employs TRBV27 and TRBJ2-3; 7 bases map to TRBD2. Per germline, CDR1 MNHEY and CDR2 SMNVEV (reference sequence). Trimming took 4 bases from V and 0 from J; bases not matched to a gene: 4. There are 15 residues in the CDR3. The CDR3 loop is CASSSPLASTDTQYF. The CDR3 bases are TGTGCCAGCAGTTCGCCACTAGCGAGCACAGATACGCAGTATTTT.

V usage is TRBV5-4 and J usage is TRBJ2-7; D gene ambiguous. Germline V lookup: CDR1 SGHNT, CDR2 YYREEE (reference sequence). Between the trimmed V and J ends, which lost 4 bases and 3 bases, there was a span of 20 bases. The CDR3 has 16 residues. CDR3: CASSPTESVGDYEQYF. CDR3 coding DNA: TGTGCCAGCAGCCCGACGGAGTCTGTCGGAGACTACGAGCAGTACTTC.

The V gene is TRBV29-1, the J gene TRBJ2-5; D gene ambiguous. The end of the DNA is better explained by TRBJ2-7, so the J call may be wrong. The germline CDR1 and CDR2 sequences are SQVTM and ANQGSEA. This CDR3 comprises 12 residues. The CDR3 spells CSAEADSYEQYF. The CDR3 DNA is TGCAGCGCCGAAGCTGACTCCTACGAGCAGTACTTC.

This chain uses TRBV18 with TRBJ2-3; 9 nucleotides match TRBD2. Germline values: CDR1 KGHSH, CDR2 LQKENI. The V gene end was trimmed by 2 bases and the J gene end by 4 bases; junction bases not matched to a gene: 7. The CDR3 sequence is 16 residues long. In DNA form, the CDR3 reads TGTGCCAGCTCACCAATAGCGGGGGCCCTAGCAGATACGCAGTATTTT. Amino acid sequence: CASSPIAGALADTQYF.

This clonotype was counted at least ten times. The genes are TRBV9 and TRBJ2-1; 8 nucleotides line up with TRBD2. CDR3 length equals 14 residues. CDR1 and CDR2 from the germline V gene are SGDLS and YYNGEE. J lost 6 bases, V lost 0 bases, and 2 bases had no gene match. DNA of the CDR3: TGTGCCAGCAGCGTAGCGGGGGGGCTCAATGAGCAGTTCTTC. This translates into CASSVAGGLNEQFF.

The genes are TRBV5-1 and TRBJ2-7; 8 bases line up with TRBD1. With V trimmed by 4 bases and J by 7 bases, 7 bases remained unmatched. In germline, CDR1 is SGHRS, CDR2 YFSETQ. This CDR3 is 13 amino acids long. The CDR3 DNA follows: TGCGCCAGCAGCCGAGTCACAGGGGGAGAGCAGTACTTC. It yields the protein CASSRVTGGEQYF.